The clone carrying this T cell receptor beta chain was recorded many times. This entry comes from a study of T cells in Graves' hyperthyroidism and ophthalmopathy. TCR beta CDR3 regions were amplified from RNA. HTBI primers drove first-round RT-PCR of the TCR CDR3. TCRdb analysed the multiplex PCR reads with MiXCR anew, one entry per CDR3 protein. The sample lists roughly 380,000 distinct CDR3 sequences; around 18% were seen once. The clonotype originates from a woman aged 40 to 50 with Graves' ophthalmopathy. Sample: blood.

The CDR3 loop is CASSLLITGLNTEAFF. The CDR3 DNA sequence: TGTGCCAGCAGCTTACTTATTACAGGGCTGAACACTGAAGCTTTCTTT. This chain uses TRBV11-1 with TRBJ1-1; possibly TRBD1 for D (6 bases). In germline, CDR1 is SGHAT, CDR2 FQDESV (reference sequence). Trimming cost V 2 bases and J 0 bases, with 13 bases left between them. CDR3 size: 16 residues.